This TCR beta chain appears in the sequencing data of a study of graft-versus-host responses after intestinal transplantation. At the level of the study: Recipients underwent multivisceral, liver-intestinal, or isolated intestinal transplants. Every one of the recipients received anti-thymocyte globulin induction and afterwards took tacrolimus and steroids for around 3 years.

General study results and limits: The presence of high graft-versus-host to host-versus-graft clonal ratios in allografts characterized patients with graft-donor T cell macrochimerism. Maximum circulating GvH clone levels tracked with early post-transplant HvG decreases.

Worth noting for this clone: The target antigen is unknown.

Assay: immunoSEQ multiplex PCR; the TCRdb copy retains only in-frame clones and omits some. This table has tens of thousands of clones, approximately 92% appearing once. The clonotype originates from a human patient who received an intestinal transplant, so some T cells may come from the graft donor. This material consisted of PBMCs, taken about 120 weeks after a first intestinal transplant, on the day of a second.

This chain's CDR3 is CASSGGGGDEQFF. The CDR3, as DNA: TGTGCCAGCAGTGGGGGCGGGGGCGATGAGCAGTTCTTC. The gene calls are TRBV6-6 and TRBJ2-1; perhaps TRBD2 as D (7 bases). Germline-derived CDR1 and CDR2 are MNHNY and SVGAGI (reference sequence). The CDR3 spans 13 residues. V was trimmed by 5 bases and J by 8 bases, leaving 13 bases between them.